The 30 T cell receptor beta chains presented below share a single source sample, sequenced in a study of shared clonotypes between healthy human individuals. Produced via immunoSEQ multiplex PCR; TCRdb's table is partial and in-frame only. The sample includes approximately 1.1 million clones, around three quarters of them seen just once. Sequenced sample: memory CD4+ T cells from PBMCs. Documented subset: CD45RA-negative fraction. These receptors all come from a man between 18 and 29 years old in good health. Some clones in this sample may be carry-over from other donors' samples.

This clone occurred many times. The chain combines TRBV30 with TRBJ1-2, with a tentative D call TRBD1 (6 bases). CDR3 length: 14 residues. V was trimmed by 0 bases and J by 6 bases, leaving 14 bases between them. CDR1 GTSNPN and CDR2 SVGIG come from the germline V gene (reference sequence). CDR3 sequence reads: CAWSVSPGAHGYTF. The CDR3 bases are TGTGCCTGGAGTGTAAGTCCGGGGGCGCATGGCTACACCTTC.

This clone showed up just once. The chain carries TRBV9 and TRBJ2-7; weak D call: TRBD1 (5 bases). The germline V and J ends were trimmed by 1 base and 2 bases, with 13 bases remaining between them. CDR3 length: 15 residues. Germline loops: CDR1 SGDLS, CDR2 YYNGEE. CDR3 nucleotide sequence: TGTGCCAGCAGCGTAAGTCCAGGGATCCCCTACGAGCAGTACTTC. Protein product: CASSVSPGIPYEQYF.

The rearrangement uses TRBV7-3 and TRBJ2-7; a weak D match, TRBD2 (7 bases). CDR3 size: 14 residues. Trimming took off 0 bases at V and 4 bases at J, with 10 bases between the two ends. Germline V lookup: CDR1 SGHTA, CDR2 FQGTGA. The DNA for the CDR3 is TGTGCCAGCAGCTTAACTGGGGGGGCTTACGAGCAGTACTTC. Protein: CASSLTGGAYEQYF.

The chain has TRBV28 and TRBJ1-2; no definite D call. The germline V and J ends were trimmed by 4 bases and 0 bases, with 9 bases remaining between them. Germline V gene sequence: CDR1 MDHEN, CDR2 SYDVKM. This CDR3 is 14 amino acids long. The CDR3 bases are TGTGCCAGCAGTTCGGGGTTAGCTAACTATGGCTACACCTTC. Translating it yields CASSSGLANYGYTF.

As regards this clone: This same CDR3 is encoded by further DNA sequences in the sample. The J gene is TRBJ2-3, the V gene TRBV11-3; D remains ambiguous. This CDR3 comprises 14 residues. Germline V lookup: CDR1 SGHNT, CDR2 YENEEA. Deletions cut 5 bases from V and 1 base from J, with 10 bases between. This CDR3 is CASSPGRGTDTQYF. In nucleotides, the CDR3 is TGTGCCAGCAGCCCCGGACGGGGCACAGATACGCAGTATTTT.

This chain uses TRBV19 with TRBJ2-2; 8 bases line up with TRBD2. Trimming cost V 0 bases and J 4 bases; bases outside gene matches: 1. Per germline, CDR1 LNHDA and CDR2 SQIVND (reference sequence). CDR3 length: 15 amino acids. CDR3 loop: CASSIDLAGTGELFF. The CDR3 coding sequence is TGTGCCAGTAGTATAGACCTAGCGGGCACCGGGGAGCTGTTTTTT.

This chain links TRBV9 with TRBJ2-2; TRBD1 might be the D (6 bases). Germline values: CDR1 SGDLS, CDR2 YYNGEE. V gave up 6 bases and J gave up 4 bases, with 13 bases separating them. This CDR3 is 14 amino acids long. CDR3 sequence (DNA): TGTGCCAGCATGGGTCAGGGGTCCACCGGGGAGCTGTTTTTT. It translates to CASMGQGSTGELFF.

The chain recombines TRBV19 with TRBJ1-5; D remains ambiguous. Germline values: CDR1 LNHDA, CDR2 SQIVND (reference sequence). The CDR3 is 14 residues long. Trimming took off 3 bases at V and 5 bases at J, with 11 bases between the two ends. The CDR3 protein is CASSMEGTDQPQHF. DNA of the CDR3: TGTGCCAGTAGTATGGAGGGAACGGATCAGCCCCAGCATTTT. Variable domain in full (rest from reference TRBV19 and TRBJ1-5): DGGITQSPKYLFRKEGQNVTLSCEQNLNHDAMYWYRQDPGQGLRLIYYSQIVNDFQKGDIAEGYSVSREKKESFPLTVTSAQKNPTAFYLCASSMEGTDQPQHFGDGTRLSIL.

V and J are TRBV28 and TRBJ2-7; a weak D match, TRBD1 (5 bases). Trimming left V 5 bases short and J 5 bases short, with 16 bases between. Germline assignment: CDR1 MDHEN and CDR2 SYDVKM. The CDR3 length is 14 residues. The CDR3 sequence is CASSSRPGSDEQYF. The CDR3 DNA reads as TGTGCCAGCAGTAGTCGTCCAGGGTCGGACGAGCAGTACTTC.

The V and J genes are TRBV30 and TRBJ2-4; no firm D call. CDR3 length: 12 amino acids. The ends were cut back, 2 bases at V and 7 bases at J, with 9 bases in the middle. From germline, CDR1 is GTSNPN and CDR2 SVGIG (reference sequence). The CDR3 nucleotides are TGTGCCTGGAGTTTAGACCGCAACATTCAGTACTTC. It is translated as CAWSLDRNIQYF.

Points on this clone: This same CDR3 is encoded by further DNA sequences in the sample. The chain couples TRBV7-9 to TRBJ1-5; D not certain. Deletions cut 1 base from V and 7 bases from J, with 8 bases between. The CDR3 contains 13 residues. CDR1 is SEHNR and CDR2 is FQNEAQ in the germline V gene (reference sequence). CDR3 DNA: TGTGCCAGCAGCTTAGATAGCGGACAGCCCCAGCATTTT. As protein: CASSLDSGQPQHF.

The genes are TRBV14 and TRBJ2-7; D remains unclear. Germline CDR1 is SGHDN and CDR2 is FVKESK. CDR3 length equals 16 residues. The V end was cut by 0 bases, the J end by 3 bases, with 15 bases between. Here the CDR3 DNA reads TGTGCCAGCAGCCAAGATAGGGCAGCTAAACACTACGAGCAGTACTTC. This encodes CASSQDRAAKHYEQYF. Combining the CDR3 with reference TRBV14 and TRBJ2-7 gives the whole variable domain EAGVTQFPSHSVIEKGQTVTLRCDPISGHDNLYWYRRVMGKEIKFLLHFVKESKQDESGMPNNRFLAERTGGTYSTLKVQPAELEDSGVYFCASSQDRAAKHYEQYFGPGTRLTVT.

The V gene is TRBV9, the J gene TRBJ2-3, with 13 bases aligning to TRBD2. Germline loops: CDR1 SGDLS, CDR2 YYNGEE. After removal of 3 bases from V and 5 bases from J, the junction contained 0 bases not matched to a gene. The CDR3 is 14 residues long. CDR3: CASSGTSGRDTQYF. As DNA, the CDR3 is TGTGCCAGCAGCGGGACTAGCGGGAGAGATACGCAGTATTTT.

V gene TRBV6-1 combines with J gene TRBJ1-5; tentatively, D is TRBD1 (5 bases). Trimming shortened V by 1 base and J by 7 bases, and 17 bases separated the two germline ends. Germline V CDR1 and CDR2: MNHNS, SASEGT. The CDR3 has 16 amino acids. The CDR3 spells CASSEVGGNPGQPQHF. Written as DNA, the CDR3 is TGTGCCAGCAGTGAAGTGGGGGGAAATCCCGGGCAGCCCCAGCATTTT.

The chain uses TRBV9 and TRBJ2-5, with TRBD1 matching 7 bases. Trimming took 2 bases from V and 0 from J; bases not matched to a gene: 7. CDR1 SGDLS and CDR2 YYNGEE come from the germline V gene. The CDR3 is made up of 16 amino acids. The CDR3 DNA reads as TGTGCCAGCAGCGTGGGACAGCGGACGTACCAAGAGACCCAGTACTTC. It specifies CASSVGQRTYQETQYF.

This chain connects TRBV6-5 to TRBJ2-7, with D uncertain. Germline values: CDR1 MNHEY, CDR2 SVGAGI. The CDR3 totals 13 residues. V lost 7 bases and J 9 bases, leaving 19 bases between the germline ends. CDR3 DNA: TGTGCCAGCATCCTAGTGGTAGATTCAGCGCAGTACTTC. This translates into CASILVVDSAQYF.

The chain links TRBV7-9 to TRBJ2-2; D not resolved. Germline loops: CDR1 SEHNR, CDR2 FQNEAQ (reference sequence). CDR3 size: 15 residues. Trimming took 5 bases from V and 1 from J, leaving 11 bases between them. CDR3 region: CASSVSTMNTGELFF. As DNA, the CDR3 is TGTGCCAGCAGCGTTAGCACCATGAACACCGGGGAGCTGTTTTTT.

The V call is TRBV7-9, the J call TRBJ1-4; 8 bases agree with TRBD1. Germline lookup yields CDR1 SEHNR and CDR2 FQNEAQ (reference sequence). There are 14 residues in the CDR3. V dropped 4 bases and J dropped 6; count of bases not matched to a gene: 4. DNA of the CDR3: TGTGCCAGCAGCTCTACAGGGGGTGATGAAAAACTGTTTTTT. Protein product: CASSSTGGDEKLFF.

This chain connects TRBV6-5 to TRBJ1-5; D call uncertain. The V end was cut by 6 bases, the J end by 0 bases, with 12 bases between. Per germline, CDR1 MNHEY and CDR2 SVGAGI. The CDR3 contains 15 residues. The DNA of the CDR3 is TGTGCCAGCAGACTCACAGCTTATAGCAATCAGCCCCAGCATTTT. Encoded protein: CASRLTAYSNQPQHF.

This chain joins TRBV5-1 and TRBJ1-1, with 8 bases lining up with TRBD1. The CDR3 loop spans 19 amino acids. With V trimmed by 0 bases and J by 6 bases, 19 bases remained unmatched. Looked up from germline, CDR1 is SGHRS and CDR2 is YFSETQ. The CDR3 nucleotides are TGCGCCAGCAGCTTGGAGGCAGGGGGCGTCAGTAGTAGGCCCCCTGAAGCTTTCTTT. Encoded protein: CASSLEAGGVSSRPPEAFF.

The V and J genes are TRBV7-3 and TRBJ2-6; tentatively, D is TRBD1 (6 bases). CDR3 size: 16 residues. V lost 5 bases and J lost 2, with 13 bases in between. Germline values: CDR1 SGHTA, CDR2 FQGTGA. In DNA form, the CDR3 reads TGTGCCAGCAGCCAACAGGGAAAGACTGGGGCCAACGTCCTGACTTTC. Translated, it gives CASSQQGKTGANVLTF.

V gene TRBV10-1 combines with J gene TRBJ2-1; either TRBD1 or TRBD2 may supply D (5 bases each). Trimming took off 5 bases at V and 12 bases at J, with 23 bases between the two ends. This CDR3 is built from 15 residues. Germline lookup yields CDR1 WNHNN and CDR2 SYGVQD (reference sequence). The CDR3 sequence: CASSPQRGERVGQFF. The CDR3 DNA reads TGCGCCAGCAGTCCCCAGAGGGGAGAAAGGGTCGGGCAGTTCTTC.

V gene TRBV5-1 combines with J gene TRBJ2-3; D is undetermined. This CDR3 spans 14 amino acids. Germline V gene lookup returns CDR1 SGHRS and CDR2 YFSETQ. The V gene lost 0 bases and the J gene lost 4 bases, with 9 bases spanning the gap. CDR3 in amino acids: CASSLDLEADTQYF. The CDR3 DNA sequence: TGCGCCAGCAGCTTGGACCTAGAGGCAGATACGCAGTATTTT.

The chain links TRBV10-3 to TRBJ2-6; 7 bases map to TRBD1. The CDR3 totals 18 residues. Germline V gene data show CDR1 as ENHRY and CDR2 as SYGVKD. V lost 0 bases, J lost 2 bases, and 7 bases stayed unmatched. The CDR3 DNA reads TGTGCCATCAGTGAGTCGCTGAGACAGGGCACTGGGGCCAACGTCCTGACTTTC. Its translation: CAISESLRQGTGANVLTF.

This clone came up once. The chain links TRBV7-2 to TRBJ1-1, with D perhaps matching TRBD1 (6 bases). Trimming removed 4 bases from V and 5 bases from J, with 14 bases in between. This CDR3 has 14 residues. Looked up from germline, CDR1 is SGHTA and CDR2 is FQGNSA. The CDR3 region has the DNA TGTGCCAGCAGCTCGGACAGAAGGTGGACTGAAGCTTTCTTT. Translation: CASSSDRRWTEAFF.

The rearrangement links TRBV20-1 to TRBJ2-5; possibly TRBD1 or TRBD2 for D (5 bases each). V was pared by 8 bases and J by 4 bases, with 11 bases between. This CDR3 has 11 amino acids. Germline V gene sequence: CDR1 DFQATT, CDR2 SNEGSKA (reference sequence). CDR3 residues: CSTWGRETQYF. CDR3 nucleotide sequence: TGCAGTACCTGGGGGAGAGAGACCCAGTACTTC.

The J gene is TRBJ2-2, the V gene TRBV19; D is possibly TRBD2 (6 bases). From germline, CDR1 is LNHDA and CDR2 SQIVND (reference sequence). The CDR3 loop spans 15 amino acids. Trimming took 5 bases from V and 5 from J, leaving 15 bases between them. The CDR3 DNA sequence: TGTGCCAGTAGTCCCGGGACTGAGATAACCGGGGAGCTGTTTTTT. The encoded protein is CASSPGTEITGELFF.

This rearrangement joins TRBV7-2 to TRBJ2-7; 7 bases fit TRBD2. There are 14 residues in the CDR3. V lost 7 bases, J lost 3 bases, and 9 bases stayed unmatched. Germline V gene lookup returns CDR1 SGHTA and CDR2 FQGNSA. In DNA form, the CDR3 reads TGTGCCAGCACCGGGGCGGGGGTCGGCTACGAGCAGTACTTC. This codes for CASTGAGVGYEQYF.

The V gene is TRBV7-2, the J gene TRBJ2-5, with D unresolved. Germline V gives CDR1 SGHTA, CDR2 FQGNSA. V was pared by 11 bases and J by 5 bases, with 21 bases between. The CDR3 spans 14 residues. The CDR3 loop is CASGYGPARETQYF. In DNA form, the CDR3 reads TGTGCCTCCGGCTACGGGCCTGCCCGGGAGACCCAGTACTTC. Supplemented by reference TRBV7-2 and TRBJ2-5, the full variable domain reads GAGVSQSPSNKVTEKGKDVELRCDPISGHTALYWYRQSLGQGLEFLIYFQGNSAPDKSGLPSDRFSAERTGGSVSTLTIQRTQQEDSAVYLCASGYGPARETQYFGPGTRLLVL.

The V gene is TRBV11-3, the J gene TRBJ2-3, with D perhaps matching TRBD2 (6 bases). The CDR3 has 15 residues. CDR1 and CDR2 (germline): SGHNT, YENEEA. The V end lost 3 bases, the J end lost 3 bases, and 13 bases lay between the germline ends. CDR3 nucleotide sequence: TGTGCCAGCAGCTTTACGGGGGATGGTACAGATACGCAGTATTTT. Its protein product is CASSFTGDGTDTQYF.